This is a list of T cell receptor beta chains from one sample in a study of early T cells in non-severe SARS-CoV-2 infection. One entry per CDR3 protein results from TCRdb running MiXCR on the 5' RACE reads. The sample records about 33,000 distinct CDR3 sequences, more than 5% being singletons. Sequencing was performed on whole blood. Source of these receptors: an adult who was a healthcare worker with PCR-confirmed SARS-CoV-2 infection or an uninfected control (not recorded which). CDR3s include the opening cysteine and the closing phenylalanine or tryptophan. The D gene is left open where the match is weak. The size of a clone is reported for some rows only, either as once, few or many, or as a class for expanded clones.

J	V	D	size	DNA	CDR3
TRBJ2-2	TRBV7-2	-	-	TGTGCCAGCAGCCCAATGGGGCCAACCACCGGGGAGCTGTTTTTT	CASSPMGPTTGELFF
TRBJ2-5	TRBV20-1	-	many	TGCAGTGCTGCCATTCCGGGGAGTGGAGAGACCCAGTACTTC	CSAAIPGSGETQYF
TRBJ2-1	TRBV12-3/TRBV12-4	-	-	TGTGCCAGCAGTCCAGACCGTACAGGGAACGATGAGCAGTTCTTC	CASSPDRTGNDEQFF
TRBJ2-1	TRBV6-2/TRBV6-3	-	many	TGTGCCAGCAGGGGGGCCGTGAGCTCCTACAATGAGCAGTTCTTC	CASRGAVSSYNEQFF
TRBJ1-5	TRBV2	TRBD1	few	TGTGCCAGCAGTGCCACAGACAGGGGGGATCAGCCCCAGCATTTT	CASSATDRGDQPQHF
TRBJ2-7	TRBV20-1	-	many	TGCAGTGCCCGGGATGTAGGTTACGAGCAGTACTTC	CSARDVGYEQYF
TRBJ1-2	TRBV10-3	-	many	TGTGCCATCAGGTGGGGCTCCGGCTACACCTTC	CAIRWGSGYTF
TRBJ2-1	TRBV13	TRBD1	many	TGTGCCAGCAGCTTCCAACCGGGACAGGGGGTAAAAGAGCAGTTCTTC	CASSFQPGQGVKEQFF
TRBJ1-2	TRBV20-1	TRBD1	many	TGCAGTGCTAGATACAGGGGCAACTATGGCTACACCTTC	CSARYRGNYGYTF
TRBJ2-1	TRBV7-3	TRBD2	many	TGTGCCAGCAGTGGCCCAACGGGGCTAGCGGGGCACAATGAGCAGTTCTTC	CASSGPTGLAGHNEQFF
TRBJ1-2	TRBV20-1	TRBD1	many	TGCAGTGCTAGACTGGGGCAGGGGGCCAACTATGGCTACACCTTC	CSARLGQGANYGYTF
TRBJ2-3	TRBV7-6	-	many	TGTGCCAGCAGCCAACCTCCTACAGATACGCAGTATTTT	CASSQPPTDTQYF
TRBJ1-4	TRBV7-9	-	few	TGTGCCAGCAGCTTAAGAGGAGGGGAAAAACTGTTTTTT	CASSLRGGEKLFF
TRBJ1-2	TRBV6-5	-	few	TGTGCCAGCAGTTACTCTGTCTTGGAGGGATCTAACTATGGCTACACCTTC	CASSYSVLEGSNYGYTF
TRBJ2-1	TRBV11-2	-	many	TGTGCCAGCACCCCGGACGCGCGGAATGAGCAGTTCTTC	CASTPDARNEQFF
TRBJ1-2	TRBV30	TRBD1	-	TGTGCCTGGACCACAGGGGACTATGGCTACACCTTC	CAWTTGDYGYTF
TRBJ2-3	TRBV7-6	-	-	TGTGCCAGCAGCCCGGCGACAGATACGCAGTATTTT	CASSPATDTQYF
TRBJ2-5	TRBV20-1	TRBD2	few	TGCAGTGCTAGAAAGCGGGGGGGCCAAGAGACCCAGTACTTC	CSARKRGGQETQYF
TRBJ1-1	TRBV7-6	TRBD1	few	TGTGCCAGCAGCTTAGGAGGGACAGGGGACACTGAAGCTTTCTTT	CASSLGGTGDTEAFF
TRBJ1-2	TRBV10-3	-	many	TGTGCCATCACGAGACAGGCGGTTAACTATGGCTACACCTTC	CAITRQAVNYGYTF
TRBJ1-2	TRBV7-3	-	many	TGTGCCAGCAGGCCGGACAACTCGCCCTCCTATGGCTACACCTTC	CASRPDNSPSYGYTF
TRBJ2-1	TRBV20-1	-	few	TGCAGTGCTAGAGGATGGGGGCGGGTCCCCCTCAATGAGCAGTTCTTC	CSARGWGRVPLNEQFF
TRBJ1-4	TRBV11-2	-	many	TGTGCCAGCAGCTTAGGTCGCCAGGGTGCCGGACTGTTTTTT	CASSLGRQGAGLFF